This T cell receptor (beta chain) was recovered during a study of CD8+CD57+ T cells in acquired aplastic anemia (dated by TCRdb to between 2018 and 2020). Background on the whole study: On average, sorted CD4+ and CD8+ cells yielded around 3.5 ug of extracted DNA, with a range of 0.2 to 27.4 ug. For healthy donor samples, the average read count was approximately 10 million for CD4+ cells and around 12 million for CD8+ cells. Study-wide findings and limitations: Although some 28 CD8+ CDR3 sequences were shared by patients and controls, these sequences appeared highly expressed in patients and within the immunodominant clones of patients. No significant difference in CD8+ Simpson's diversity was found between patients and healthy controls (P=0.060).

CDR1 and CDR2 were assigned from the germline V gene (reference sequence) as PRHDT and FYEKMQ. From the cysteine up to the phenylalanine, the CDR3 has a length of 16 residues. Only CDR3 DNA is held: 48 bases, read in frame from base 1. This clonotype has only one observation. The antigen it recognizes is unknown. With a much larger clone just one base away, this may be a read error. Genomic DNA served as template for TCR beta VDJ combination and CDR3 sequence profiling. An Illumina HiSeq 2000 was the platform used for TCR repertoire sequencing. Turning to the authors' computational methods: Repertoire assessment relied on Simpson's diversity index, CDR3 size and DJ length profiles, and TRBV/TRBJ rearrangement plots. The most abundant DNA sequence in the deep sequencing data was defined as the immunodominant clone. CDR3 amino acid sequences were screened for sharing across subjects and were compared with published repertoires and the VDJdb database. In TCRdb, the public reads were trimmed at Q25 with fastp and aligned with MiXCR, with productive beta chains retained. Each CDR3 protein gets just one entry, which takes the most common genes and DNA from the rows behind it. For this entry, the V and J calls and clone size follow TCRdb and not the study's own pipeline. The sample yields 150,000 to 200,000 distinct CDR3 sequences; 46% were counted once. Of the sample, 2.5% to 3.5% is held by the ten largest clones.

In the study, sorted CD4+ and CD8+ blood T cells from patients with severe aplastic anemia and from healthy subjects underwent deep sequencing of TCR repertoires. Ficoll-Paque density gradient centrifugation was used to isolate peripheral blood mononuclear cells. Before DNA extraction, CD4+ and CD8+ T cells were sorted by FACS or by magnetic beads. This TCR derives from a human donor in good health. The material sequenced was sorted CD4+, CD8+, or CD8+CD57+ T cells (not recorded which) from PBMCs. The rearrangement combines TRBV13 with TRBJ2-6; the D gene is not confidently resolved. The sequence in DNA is TGTGCCAGCAGCAGACACAGACCCTCTGGGACCAACGTCCTGACTTTC. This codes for CASSRHRPSGTNVLTF.